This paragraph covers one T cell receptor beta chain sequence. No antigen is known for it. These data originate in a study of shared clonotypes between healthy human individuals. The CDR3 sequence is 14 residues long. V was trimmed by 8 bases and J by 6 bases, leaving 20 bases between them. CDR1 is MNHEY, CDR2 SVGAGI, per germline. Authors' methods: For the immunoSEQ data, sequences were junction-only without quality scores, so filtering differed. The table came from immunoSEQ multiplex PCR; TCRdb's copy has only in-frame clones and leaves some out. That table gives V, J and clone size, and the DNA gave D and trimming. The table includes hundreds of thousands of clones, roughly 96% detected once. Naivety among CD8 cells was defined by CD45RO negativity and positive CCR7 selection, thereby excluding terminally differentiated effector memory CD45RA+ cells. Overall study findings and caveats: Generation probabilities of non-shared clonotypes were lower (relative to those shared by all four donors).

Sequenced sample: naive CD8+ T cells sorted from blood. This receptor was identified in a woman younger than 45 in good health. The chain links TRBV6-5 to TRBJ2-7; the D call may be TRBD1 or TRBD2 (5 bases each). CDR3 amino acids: CASAGDESYGEQYF. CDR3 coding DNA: TGTGCCAGCGCCGGGGACGAATCCTATGGCGAGCAGTACTTC.